One and the same sample provided the 21 T cell receptor beta chains below, sequenced in a study of spatial heterogeneity in lung cancer. TCRdb fed the 5' RACE reads into MiXCR, producing one record per CDR3 protein. Of around 110,000 distinct CDR3 sequences in the sample, less than 15% were seen once. The time point was: blood at routine non-recurrence follow-up after resection. Sequencing covered unsorted whole RNA taken from tumor, nontumor lung or frozen PBMC. Sequenced here: PBMCs, sampled at follow-up. The receptors come from a male donor with early-stage non-small cell lung cancer.

This clonotype was detected only a few times. The chain combines TRBV11-2 with TRBJ2-3; 7 bases map to TRBD1. CDR1 and CDR2 from the germline V gene are SGHAT and FQNNGV. This CDR3 has 16 amino acids. The V segment lost 4 bases and the J segment 6 bases; nucleotides outside the gene matches: 13. The CDR3 region is CASSSTTGVRKDTQYF. CDR3 nucleotide sequence: TGTGCCAGCAGCTCCACCACAGGGGTGAGAAAGGATACGCAGTATTTT.

This chain links TRBV7-9 with TRBJ1-1; 9 bases match TRBD1. This CDR3 comprises 14 residues. J was trimmed by 5 bases and V by 5 bases; bases with no gene match: 6. CDR1 is SEHNR, CDR2 FQNEAQ, per germline (reference sequence). The CDR3 sequence: CASSKQGAGTEAFF. The CDR3 DNA is TGTGCCAGCAGCAAACAGGGGGCTGGGACTGAAGCTTTCTTT.

This clonotype was seen only a few times. This rearrangement joins TRBV27 to TRBJ2-1, with D unresolved. This CDR3 is built from 13 residues. V was clipped by 5 bases and J by 4 bases, with 9 bases between them. Germline CDR1 reads MNHEY; CDR2 reads SMNVEV (reference sequence). DNA for the CDR3: TGTGCCAGCAGTCCAGGACGGTACAATGAGCAGTTCTTC. It translates to CASSPGRYNEQFF.

This clonotype was seen only a few times. This chain joins TRBV18 and TRBJ1-4, with 10 bases matching TRBD1. Looked up from germline, CDR1 is KGHSH and CDR2 is LQKENI. This CDR3 region has 17 residues. Trimming at V came to 0 bases and at J to 12 bases, leaving 13 bases not matched to a gene. In DNA form, the CDR3 reads TGTGCCAGCTCACCACCGGCGGGACAGGGGTTGATGGGTGAACTGTTTTTT. The encoded protein is CASSPPAGQGLMGELFF.

The chain couples TRBV5-1 to TRBJ2-6; D may be TRBD1 (6 bases). Looked up from germline, CDR1 is SGHRS and CDR2 is YFSETQ. This CDR3 has 16 amino acids. Trimming took 5 bases from V and 5 from J, leaving 17 bases between them. CDR3 in amino acids: CASSQGQGFWANVLTF. For the CDR3, the DNA is TGCGCCAGCAGTCAGGGGCAAGGCTTTTGGGCCAACGTCCTGACTTTC.

The genes are TRBV5-1 and TRBJ1-2; no clear D gene. Trimming shortened V by 0 bases and J by 3 bases, and 12 bases separated the two germline ends. The CDR3 length is 15 residues. Germline V gene lookup returns CDR1 SGHRS and CDR2 YFSETQ. This CDR3 is CASSLDGVSYYGYTF. The DNA for the CDR3 is TGCGCCAGCAGCTTGGATGGGGTTTCATACTATGGCTACACCTTC.

This sequence joins TRBV15 and TRBJ2-1; 16 bases line up with TRBD2. The CDR3 contains 15 residues. Trimming cost V 5 bases and J 9 bases; bases outside gene matches: 4. Per the germline V gene, CDR1 is LNHNV and CDR2 is YYDKDF (reference sequence). The chain's CDR3 is CATSLGTSGGGEQFF. The CDR3 nucleotides read TGTGCCACCAGCCTAGGGACTAGCGGGGGGGGTGAGCAGTTCTTC.

This clonotype occurred a few times. The V gene is TRBV20-1, the J gene TRBJ2-3, with D maybe TRBD1 (6 bases). Trimming shortened V by 2 bases and J by 1 base, and 10 bases separated the two germline ends. Germline V gene lookup returns CDR1 DFQATT and CDR2 SNEGSKA (reference sequence). CDR3 size: 14 residues. This CDR3 is CSARSGVGTDTQYF. In nucleotides, the CDR3 is TGCAGTGCTAGATCAGGGGTTGGCACAGATACGCAGTATTTT.

V gene TRBV19 combines with J gene TRBJ2-4; D is perhaps TRBD2 (5 bases). The V end was cut by 11 bases, the J end by 8 bases, with 22 bases between. Germline CDR1 reads LNHDA; CDR2 reads SQIVND (reference sequence). The CDR3 length is 14 residues. CDR3 loop: CASGGSRNGDIQYF. The DNA of the CDR3 is TGTGCCTCTGGAGGTTCCCGTAATGGGGACATTCAGTACTTC.

This clonotype was found many times. J is TRBJ2-1 and V is TRBV28; D is unresolved. The V and J ends lost 5 bases and 8 bases respectively, with 4 bases between them. There are 10 residues in the CDR3. The germline V gene encodes CDR1 MDHEN and CDR2 SYDVKM. CDR3 loop: CASSLDEQFF. CDR3 bases: TGTGCCAGCAGTCTCGATGAGCAGTTCTTC.

The V call is TRBV6-1, the J call TRBJ1-1; D not resolved. The CDR3 length is 17 residues. V dropped 2 bases and J dropped 0 bases, with 16 bases sitting between them. Looked up from germline, CDR1 is MNHNS and CDR2 is SASEGT. The CDR3 reads CASSEYAFGSMNTEAFF. The CDR3 nucleotides are TGTGCCAGCAGTGAATATGCCTTTGGGTCCATGAACACTGAAGCTTTCTTT.

In its sample, this clonotype was seen a few times. The gene calls are TRBV11-2 and TRBJ2-3; D is unresolved. The germline V and J ends were trimmed by 6 bases and 5 bases, with 15 bases remaining between them. The CDR3 extends over 14 amino acids. CDR1 is SGHAT, CDR2 FQNNGV, per germline. The CDR3 loop is CASSPPYIRDTQYF. As DNA, the CDR3 is TGTGCCAGCAGTCCCCCATATATTCGAGATACGCAGTATTTT.

This clonotype came up many times. The rearrangement links TRBV19 to TRBJ1-2; 12 bases agree with TRBD1. Trimming took 6 bases from V and 4 from J; bases not matched to a gene: 6. This CDR3 contains 15 residues. Germline V gives CDR1 LNHDA, CDR2 SQIVND (reference sequence). CDR3 in amino acids: CASRAGTGGTYGYTF. The CDR3 coding sequence is TGTGCCAGTAGAGCCGGGACAGGGGGCACCTATGGCTACACCTTC.

This clonotype was counted a single time. The V gene is TRBV6-2 or TRBV6-3, the J gene TRBJ1-2; no clear D. Trimming pared 6 bases from V and 0 bases from J, leaving 8 bases between. Germline values: CDR1 MNHEY, CDR2 SVGEGT. The CDR3 has 13 residues. This chain's CDR3 is CASSGGPNYGYTF. For the CDR3, the DNA is TGTGCCAGCAGCGGCGGACCTAACTATGGCTACACCTTC.

At least ten counts were recorded for this clonotype. The gene calls are TRBV4-2 and TRBJ2-3, with unresolved D. The germline CDR1 and CDR2 sequences are LGHNA and YNFKEQ. V shed 1 base and J shed 4 bases, with 18 bases lying between them. The CDR3 runs to 17 residues. CDR3 DNA: TGTGCCAGCAGCCAAGGTGACCAGCCCTATGGCCCAGATACGCAGTATTTT. Amino acid sequence: CASSQGDQPYGPDTQYF.

In its sample, this clonotype was seen many times. The genes are TRBV18 and TRBJ2-7, with 11 bases matching TRBD1. The CDR3 loop spans 14 amino acids. The germline V gene encodes CDR1 KGHSH and CDR2 LQKENI. The J segment lost 2 bases and the V segment lost 6 bases, leaving 3 bases of the junction unmatched. CDR3 in DNA: TGTGCCAGCTCGACGGGACAGGGGGCCTACGAGCAGTACTTC. Residues: CASSTGQGAYEQYF.

This clonotype was recorded a few times. V usage is TRBV30 and J usage is TRBJ1-1, with D unresolved. V gave up 2 bases and J gave up 7 bases, with 14 bases separating them. CDR3 size: 13 residues. Looked up from germline, CDR1 is GTSNPN and CDR2 is SVGIG (reference sequence). The CDR3 DNA sequence: TGTGCCTGGAGTTCCCTGCGCATGGGTGAAGCTTTCTTT. The encoded protein is CAWSSLRMGEAFF.

The genes are TRBV10-3 and TRBJ2-3; perhaps TRBD1 as D (6 bases). CDR3 length: 18 amino acids. V lost 0 bases and J lost 1, with 17 bases in between. Germline CDR1 and CDR2: ENHRY and SYGVKD. In DNA, the CDR3 is TGTGCCATCAGTGAGTCGATACGTGGGGGCACGGGCACAGATACGCAGTATTTT. The encoded protein is CAISESIRGGTGTDTQYF.

This clonotype was seen repeatedly, ten times or more. V and J are TRBV7-9 and TRBJ2-5; TRBD1 aligns across 8 bases. The V and J ends lost 5 bases and 3 bases, in that order; junction bases with no gene match: 5. The CDR3 has 14 residues. Per germline, CDR1 SEHNR and CDR2 FQNEAQ (reference sequence). CDR3 residues: CASSRGQDKETQYF. CDR3 in DNA: TGTGCCAGCAGCCGGGGACAGGACAAAGAGACCCAGTACTTC.

This clonotype has a handful of counts. J is TRBJ2-2 and V is TRBV19; 7 bases align to TRBD1. The CDR3 covers 15 residues. With 4 bases clipped from V and 1 base from J, the junction kept 3 bases outside the gene matches. Germline CDR1 and CDR2: LNHDA and SQIVND (reference sequence). CDR3 DNA: TGTGCCAGTAGTAGGGGACAGATGAACACCGGGGAGCTGTTTTTT. This gives the protein CASSRGQMNTGELFF.

Ten or more counts support this clonotype. This sequence joins TRBV7-8 and TRBJ2-6; the D gene is possibly TRBD1 (6 bases). Germline lookup yields CDR1 SGHVS and CDR2 FQNEAQ. With 2 bases removed from V and 2 bases from J, the gap between germline ends came to 7 bases. The CDR3 is 15 amino acids. The CDR3 DNA follows: TGTGCCAGCAGCTTATCAGGGGCTGGGGCCAACGTCCTGACTTTC. Protein product: CASSLSGAGANVLTF.